These T cell receptor beta chains were read from a single sample in a study. TCRdb processed the 5' RACE reads anew with MiXCR; each CDR3 protein has one entry. The top ten hold 2.5% to 3.5% of the sample, which has approximately 60,000 distinct CDR3 sequences, around 21% seen once. The sequencing input was tumor-infiltrating Tregs sorted from the breast tumor. These receptors were obtained from a female donor with breast cancer. The CDR3 runs from the conserved cysteine through the conserved F or W. Each record gives: clone size, V gene, D gene, J gene, CDR3 protein, CDR3 DNA. A D gene is named only where the DNA matches it firmly. Clone size is given for some rows only: seen once, a few or many times, or a class if the clone is expanded.

abundance: many; v_gene: TRBV6-5; d_gene: TRBD2; j_gene: TRBJ2-7; CDR3aa: CASSYPAGTYEQYF; CDR3nt: TGTGCCAGCAGTTACCCAGCGGGAACCTACGAGCAGTACTTC
abundance: medium-sized; v_gene: TRBV7-9; d_gene: TRBD1; j_gene: TRBJ1-1; CDR3aa: CASSLATGGRGNTEAFF; CDR3nt: TGTGCCAGCAGCTTAGCAACAGGGGGGCGAGGGAACACTGAAGCTTTCTTT
abundance: many; v_gene: TRBV5-1; d_gene: -; j_gene: TRBJ1-3; CDR3aa: CASSYGDRQTSGNTIYF; CDR3nt: TGCGCCAGCAGCTACGGTGACAGGCAAACCTCTGGAAACACCATATATTTT
abundance: few; v_gene: TRBV18; d_gene: -; j_gene: TRBJ1-2; CDR3aa: CASSPNRDGYTF; CDR3nt: TGTGCCAGCTCACCAAACAGGGATGGCTACACCTTC
abundance: -; v_gene: TRBV2; d_gene: TRBD1; j_gene: TRBJ1-2; CDR3aa: CASRAPGQGHGYTF; CDR3nt: TGTGCCAGCAGGGCACCGGGACAGGGACATGGCTACACCTTC
abundance: many; v_gene: TRBV5-1; d_gene: TRBD1; j_gene: TRBJ1-2; CDR3aa: CASSNVRDRDDYGYTF; CDR3nt: TGCGCCAGCAGCAACGTCCGGGACAGGGACGACTATGGCTACACCTTC
abundance: -; v_gene: TRBV11-2; d_gene: -; j_gene: TRBJ2-5; CDR3aa: CASSQQKTQYF; CDR3nt: TGTGCCAGCAGCCAACAAAAGACCCAGTACTTC
abundance: few; v_gene: TRBV5-1; d_gene: -; j_gene: TRBJ2-7; CDR3aa: CASSLDTSYEQYF; CDR3nt: TGCGCCAGCAGCTTGGACACTTCCTACGAGCAGTACTTC
abundance: -; v_gene: TRBV27; d_gene: TRBD2; j_gene: TRBJ2-7; CDR3aa: CASSSPSGRKNEQYF; CDR3nt: TGTGCCAGCAGCTCCCCCAGCGGGAGAAAAAACGAGCAGTACTTC
abundance: many; v_gene: TRBV7-9; d_gene: -; j_gene: TRBJ1-2; CDR3aa: CASSLGAGYGYTF; CDR3nt: TGTGCCAGCAGCTTAGGGGCAGGTTATGGCTACACCTTC
abundance: -; v_gene: TRBV4-1; d_gene: -; j_gene: TRBJ1-1; CDR3aa: CASSQTGVIDPMNTEAFF; CDR3nt: TGCGCCAGCAGCCAAACCGGGGTTATAGACCCTATGAACACTGAAGCTTTCTTT
abundance: -; v_gene: TRBV3-1; d_gene: -; j_gene: TRBJ1-2; CDR3aa: CASRRGNGYTF; CDR3nt: TGTGCCAGCCGCAGAGGGAATGGCTACACCTTC
abundance: many; v_gene: TRBV10-3; d_gene: TRBD2; j_gene: TRBJ2-3; CDR3aa: CAISVELAGDRAIDTQYF; CDR3nt: TGTGCCATCAGTGTGGAACTAGCGGGAGACCGCGCTATAGATACGCAGTATTTT
abundance: -; v_gene: TRBV2; d_gene: TRBD2; j_gene: TRBJ2-7; CDR3aa: CASSSIAGRLYF; CDR3nt: TGTGCCAGCAGTTCGATAGCGGGACGGCTGTACTTC
abundance: many; v_gene: TRBV7-2; d_gene: -; j_gene: TRBJ2-5; CDR3aa: CASRTYLQETQYF; CDR3nt: TGTGCCAGCAGAACATATCTCCAAGAGACCCAGTACTTC
abundance: many; v_gene: TRBV10-3; d_gene: -; j_gene: TRBJ1-2; CDR3aa: CAIRTVSEGYTF; CDR3nt: TGTGCCATCAGGACGGTCTCTGAGGGCTACACCTTC
abundance: few; v_gene: TRBV30; d_gene: TRBD1; j_gene: TRBJ1-1; CDR3aa: CAWSGTATEAFF; CDR3nt: TGTGCCTGGAGCGGGACAGCCACTGAAGCTTTCTTT
abundance: -; v_gene: TRBV6-9; d_gene: -; j_gene: TRBJ1-2; CDR3aa: CANYGYTF; CDR3nt: TGTGCTAACTATGGCTACACCTTC
abundance: once; v_gene: TRBV2; d_gene: TRBD2; j_gene: TRBJ2-1; CDR3aa: CASSEGWSGRASYNEQFF; CDR3nt: TGTGCCAGCAGTGAAGGTTGGAGCGGGAGGGCCTCCTACAATGAGCAGTTCTTC
abundance: -; v_gene: TRBV4-1; d_gene: -; j_gene: TRBJ1-3; CDR3aa: CASSRGGVVSSGNTIYF; CDR3nt: TGCGCCAGCAGCCGCGGAGGGGTTGTAAGCTCTGGAAACACCATATATTTT
abundance: -; v_gene: TRBV30; d_gene: -; j_gene: TRBJ1-6; CDR3aa: CAWSAGHNNSPLHF; CDR3nt: TGTGCCTGGAGTGCCGGACACAATAATTCACCCCTCCACTTT
abundance: many; v_gene: TRBV7-2; d_gene: -; j_gene: TRBJ1-5; CDR3aa: CASSLYQGQPQHF; CDR3nt: TGTGCCAGCAGCTTATATCAGGGGCAGCCCCAGCATTTT
abundance: many; v_gene: TRBV7-2; d_gene: -; j_gene: TRBJ2-1; CDR3aa: CASSLDPGSNEQFF; CDR3nt: TGTGCCAGCAGCTTAGACCCAGGGAGCAATGAGCAGTTCTTC
abundance: -; v_gene: TRBV27; d_gene: -; j_gene: TRBJ2-1; CDR3aa: CASSLRTIGRNEQFF; CDR3nt: TGTGCCAGCAGTCTCCGGACAATTGGTAGAAATGAGCAGTTCTTC
abundance: many; v_gene: TRBV5-1; d_gene: -; j_gene: TRBJ1-1; CDR3aa: CASSFSQNTEAFF; CDR3nt: TGCGCCAGCAGTTTCTCCCAGAACACTGAAGCTTTCTTT
abundance: few; v_gene: TRBV20-1; d_gene: TRBD2; j_gene: TRBJ2-7; CDR3aa: CSASRLAGVRSYEQYF; CDR3nt: TGCAGTGCTAGTCGTCTAGCGGGAGTCCGCTCCTACGAGCAGTACTTC
abundance: -; v_gene: TRBV6-2/TRBV6-3; d_gene: -; j_gene: TRBJ2-1; CDR3aa: CASSSLRGSYNEQFF; CDR3nt: TGTGCCAGCAGTTCCCTGAGGGGCTCCTACAATGAGCAGTTCTTC
abundance: many; v_gene: TRBV9; d_gene: TRBD1; j_gene: TRBJ1-2; CDR3aa: CASSAQQGARYGYTF; CDR3nt: TGTGCCAGCAGCGCCCAACAGGGGGCACGGTATGGCTACACCTTC
abundance: -; v_gene: TRBV20-1; d_gene: -; j_gene: TRBJ1-4; CDR3aa: CSASLGGLNEKLSF; CDR3nt: TGCAGTGCTAGTCTGGGGGGGCTTAATGAAAAACTGTCTTTT
abundance: few; v_gene: TRBV29-1; d_gene: TRBD1; j_gene: TRBJ2-1; CDR3aa: CSVEGTGGEFYNEQFF; CDR3nt: TGCAGCGTTGAAGGGACAGGGGGGGAATTCTACAATGAGCAGTTCTTC
abundance: few; v_gene: TRBV7-9; d_gene: TRBD2; j_gene: TRBJ2-1; CDR3aa: CASSSFSGRRNEQFF; CDR3nt: TGTGCCAGCAGCTCGTTCAGCGGGAGAAGAAATGAGCAGTTCTTC
abundance: few; v_gene: TRBV5-1; d_gene: TRBD2; j_gene: TRBJ2-1; CDR3aa: CASSHISGGAFNEQFF; CDR3nt: TGCGCCAGCAGCCATATTAGCGGGGGGGCCTTTAATGAGCAGTTCTTC